These 21 T cell receptor beta chains came from one sample sequenced in a study of CD8 T cells in ankylosing spondylitis. A single record per CDR3 protein comes from TCRdb applying MiXCR to the 5' RACE reads. Altogether about 310,000 distinct CDR3 sequences are present, 20% to 25% being singletons, with the ten largest covering 3.5%. What was sequenced was blood, either unsorted or a sorted T cell fraction (not recorded which). The receptors were sampled from a female donor with ankylosing spondylitis or in good health (not recorded which).

The V and J genes are TRBV6-1 and TRBJ1-1; the D gene is possibly TRBD1 (6 bases). V was pared by 3 bases and J by 7 bases, with 18 bases between. The CDR3 totals 15 residues. The germline CDR1 and CDR2 sequences are MNHNS and SASEGT. DNA of the CDR3: TGTGCCAGCAGTGACTTCCACAAGGGACACCATGAAGCTTTCTTT. Translation: CASSDFHKGHHEAFF.

V and J are TRBV20-1 and TRBJ2-2; D gene unclear. Germline CDR1 reads DFQATT; CDR2 reads SNEGSKA (reference sequence). Trimming took 3 bases from V and 0 from J, leaving 17 bases between them. The CDR3 is 17 residues long. The CDR3: CSASHGMTTTNTGELFF. The CDR3 coding sequence is TGCAGTGCTAGTCATGGTATGACAACTACGAACACCGGGGAGCTGTTTTTT.

This chain connects TRBV11-2 to TRBJ2-5; 8 nucleotides agree with TRBD2. Trimming took 4 bases from V and 1 from J; bases not matched to a gene: 5. Germline V lookup: CDR1 SGHAT, CDR2 FQNNGV. The length of the CDR3 is 15 residues. CDR3 sequence reads: CASSSVTSAQETQYF. CDR3 in DNA: TGTGCCAGCAGCTCGGTGACTAGCGCCCAAGAGACCCAGTACTTC.

This clonotype appeared many times. This chain connects TRBV7-8 to TRBJ1-5; D possibly corresponds to TRBD1 (5 bases). Trimming left V 0 bases short and J 1 base short, with 10 bases between. The CDR3 spans 16 residues. The germline CDR1 and CDR2 sequences are SGHVS and FQNEAQ. The CDR3 spells CASSLATGGSNQPQHF. The CDR3 DNA reads as TGTGCCAGCAGCTTAGCAACCGGGGGAAGCAATCAGCCCCAGCATTTT.

The gene calls are TRBV29-1 and TRBJ2-7; 9 bases line up with TRBD1. Germline V gene sequence: CDR1 SQVTM, CDR2 ANQGSEA. V shed 6 bases and J 3 bases; nucleotides not matched to a gene: 9. The CDR3 is 14 residues long. The CDR3 region is CSVRGTGISYEQYF. The CDR3 bases are TGCAGCGTAAGAGGGACAGGGATTAGCTACGAGCAGTACTTC.

In this sample, this clonotype turned up a few times. The CDR3 loop reads CASSFGGAWTEAFF. The CDR3 region has the DNA TGTGCCAGCAGCTTCGGGGGGGCTTGGACTGAAGCTTTCTTT. The chain has TRBV7-9 and TRBJ1-1; D is perhaps TRBD1 (6 bases). Germline V gene data show CDR1 as SEHNR and CDR2 as FQNEAQ (reference sequence). The length of the CDR3 is 14 residues. Trimming removed 3 bases from V and 5 bases from J, with 13 bases in between.

This clonotype was seen more than once but under ten times. This rearrangement joins TRBV7-6 to TRBJ2-2, with a possible D match to TRBD1 (6 bases). This CDR3 spans 16 amino acids. Germline CDR1 reads SGHVS; CDR2 reads FNYEAQ. Trimming pared 4 bases from V and 0 bases from J, leaving 12 bases between. The CDR3 loop is CASSSYRVSNTGELFF. In DNA form, the CDR3 reads TGTGCCAGCAGCTCTTACAGGGTGTCGAACACCGGGGAGCTGTTTTTT.

Concerning this clonotype itself: At one end the junction does not follow the germline gene, possibly because of a read error. The V call is TRBV20-1, the J call TRBJ2-7; TRBD2 agrees at 11 bases. Germline CDR1 DFQATT, CDR2 SNEGSKA (reference sequence). The CDR3 covers 17 residues. CDR3: CCARDPRLAGIHYEQYF. For the CDR3, the DNA is TGCTGTGCTAGAGATCCCCGACTAGCGGGAATTCACTACGAGCAGTACTTC.

This clonotype was observed at least ten times. The rearrangement links TRBV12-3 or TRBV12-4 to TRBJ1-4; TRBD1 matches 8 bases. Trimming took 6 bases from V and 10 from J; bases not matched to a gene: 13. This CDR3 comprises 15 residues. The DNA for the CDR3 is TGTGCCAGCAGCGAGCTAACCCTACAGGGGGGAAAACTGTTTTTT. Amino acid sequence: CASSELTLQGGKLFF.

Ten or more counts support this clonotype. The chain employs TRBV4-3 and TRBJ2-7; maybe TRBD1 (6 bases). Germline-derived CDR1 and CDR2 are LGHNA and YSLEER. This CDR3 spans 15 amino acids. Deletions cut 4 bases from V and 0 bases from J, with 13 bases between. CDR3 bases: TGCGCCAGCAGCCCTACCCCGGACAGCTCCTACGAGCAGTACTTC. Protein product: CASSPTPDSSYEQYF.

Only a few counts were recorded for this clonotype. The rearrangement links TRBV10-3 to TRBJ2-3, with TRBD2 matching 15 bases. CDR3 length equals 16 residues. From germline, CDR1 is ENHRY and CDR2 SYGVKD. After removal of 10 bases from V and 5 bases from J, the junction contained 10 bases not matched to a gene. The CDR3 DNA reads as TGTGCCACGCTAGGACTAGCGGGAGGGCCGAGAGATACGCAGTATTTT. Its translation is CATLGLAGGPRDTQYF.

The table lists this clonotype with many counts. V gene TRBV6-5 combines with J gene TRBJ2-1; the D is unclear. Germline V lookup: CDR1 MNHEY, CDR2 SVGAGI. V was shortened by 2 bases and J by 10 bases, with 15 bases between the two germline ends. The CDR3 spans 14 residues. The CDR3 DNA reads TGTGCCAGCAGTTACGTCCCCGGCCCATCCGAGCAGTTCTTC. It is translated as CASSYVPGPSEQFF.

With respect to this clonotype: The junction shows a germline mismatch at one end, possibly a read error. The chain combines TRBV7-9 with TRBJ2-3; D is uncertain. The CDR3 runs to 9 residues. The germline CDR1 and CDR2 sequences are SEHNR and FQNEAQ (reference sequence). The CDR3 region has the DNA TGTGCCAGCAGCTGGCCATTGGATTTT. Protein product: CASSWPLDF.

This clonotype was seen a handful of times. This chain links TRBV20-1 with TRBJ1-5; D might be TRBD1 (6 bases). CDR3 length: 16 amino acids. In germline, CDR1 is DFQATT, CDR2 SNEGSKA (reference sequence). The V and J ends lost 0 bases and 3 bases respectively, with 15 bases between them. CDR3 coding DNA: TGCAGTGCTAGAGATCCCATTTGGGGGCCCAATCAGCCCCAGCATTTT. Its translation: CSARDPIWGPNQPQHF.

At least ten counts were recorded for this clonotype. This chain joins TRBV6-5 and TRBJ2-2; D unclear. The CDR3 totals 17 residues. The V and J ends lost 0 bases and 7 bases respectively, with 18 bases between them. Per the germline V gene, CDR1 is MNHEY and CDR2 is SVGAGI. The CDR3 DNA is TGTGCCAGCAGTTACTCGACGGCGATTGTGGATGGCGGGGAGCTGTTTTTT. Protein product: CASSYSTAIVDGGELFF.

This clonotype was seen a few times. The rearrangement joins TRBV12-3 or TRBV12-4 to TRBJ2-1; D is perhaps TRBD1 or TRBD2 (5 bases each). The CDR3 consists of 13 residues. Trimming took off 3 bases at V and 10 bases at J, with 13 bases between the two ends. The CDR3 here is CASSLGRRGEQFF. CDR3 in DNA: TGTGCCAGCAGTTTGGGACGGAGAGGGGAGCAGTTCTTC.

V and J are TRBV20-1 and TRBJ2-7; TRBD2 matches at 10 bases. V trimming: 6 bases; J trimming: 3 bases; junction bases outside the gene matches: 14. The CDR3 covers 16 residues. The germline V gene encodes CDR1 DFQATT and CDR2 SNEGSKA (reference sequence). The CDR3 sequence is CSAVRLAGRPDYEQYF. The DNA for the CDR3 is TGCAGTGCAGTACGACTAGCGGGCCGCCCGGACTACGAGCAGTACTTC.

The chain is built from TRBV10-3 and TRBJ2-7, with TRBD1 as a possible D gene (5 bases). The CDR3 has 15 amino acids. V was pared by 2 bases and J by 3 bases, with 14 bases between. Germline V CDR1 and CDR2: ENHRY, SYGVKD. The CDR3 is CAISERAGLYYEQYF. CDR3 nucleotide sequence: TGTGCCATCAGTGAGCGGGCAGGGCTATACTACGAGCAGTACTTC.

This clonotype has a handful of counts. The gene calls are TRBV12-3 or TRBV12-4 and TRBJ2-2, with a weak D call TRBD2 (5 bases). The CDR3 consists of 16 residues. Trimming pared 2 bases from V and 0 bases from J, leaving 10 bases between. CDR3 sequence: CASSLQGSANTGELFF. The CDR3 bases are TGTGCCAGCAGTTTACAAGGGAGCGCGAACACCGGGGAGCTGTTTTTT.

The rearrangement joins TRBV11-3 to TRBJ2-3; TRBD1 might be the D (6 bases). This CDR3 spans 15 amino acids. Germline V lookup: CDR1 SGHNT, CDR2 YENEEA. Deletions cut 3 bases from V and 6 bases from J, with 16 bases between. The CDR3 DNA reads TGTGCCAGCAGCTTGGACAGTTCGACGTTTGATACGCAGTATTTT. It is translated as CASSLDSSTFDTQYF.

This clonotype was observed a handful of times. The rearrangement joins TRBV5-1 to TRBJ2-1; TRBD2 is a possible D gene (5 bases). CDR1 is SGHRS and CDR2 is YFSETQ in the germline V gene. Trimming cost V 0 bases and J 9 bases, with 16 bases left between them. The CDR3 has 15 amino acids. The DNA for the CDR3 is TGCGCCAGCAGCTTGGAAGAGGGAGAAGGCACTGAGCAGTTCTTC. It yields the protein CASSLEEGEGTEQFF. Filled out from reference TRBV5-1 and TRBJ2-1, the complete variable domain reads KAGVTQTPRYLIKTRGQQVTLSCSPISGHRSVSWYQQTPGQGLQFLFEYFSETQRNKGNFPGRFSGRQFSNSRSEMNVSTLELGDSALYLCASSLEEGEGTEQFFGPGTRLTVL.